These T cell receptor beta chains were read from a single sample in a study of technical replicates of blood from a few donors. Repertoires were generated with immunoSEQ multiplex PCR, while TCRdb's copy carries only in-frame clones and drops some. The sample consists of 55,000 to 80,000 clones, roughly 98% of them appearing once. The sequenced material came from T cells isolated from PBMCs. Source of these receptors: a human donor in good health. Both conserved end residues are part of each CDR3. A D gene is named only where the DNA matches it firmly. Clone size is stated in some rows and not others, as once, few, many or a class when expanded.

V,size,J,D,DNA,CDR3
TRBV6-5,NA,TRBJ1-4,NA,TGTGCCAGCAGTTTCTTCCAGGGGCAGGATGAAAAACTGTTTTTT,CASSFFQGQDEKLFF
TRBV29-1,NA,TRBJ1-4,TRBD1,TGCAGCGTGTCGGCAGGGGGCGAAAAACTGTTTTTT,CSVSAGGEKLFF
TRBV27,NA,TRBJ2-7,TRBD2,TGTGCCAGCAGTTTAACAGGGCTAGCGGGGAGCGAGCAGTACTTC,CASSLTGLAGSEQYF
TRBV11-2,NA,TRBJ1-1,NA,TGTGCCAGCAGCCAAGGACAGCCTTCGTTTTTACTCACTGAAGCTTTCTTT,CASSQGQPSFLLTEAFF
TRBV5-4,NA,TRBJ2-5,TRBD1,TGTGCCAGCAGCTCAGGGACAGAGCAAGAGACCCAGTACTTC,CASSSGTEQETQYF
TRBV6-1,NA,TRBJ1-2,TRBD1,TGTGCCAGCAGTTTACAGGGGGGTGGCTATGGCTACACCTTC,CASSLQGGGYGYTF
TRBV10-1,NA,TRBJ2-3,TRBD2,TGCGCCAGCAGTTTGACTAGCCCCGGTAGCACAGATACGCAGTATTTT,CASSLTSPGSTDTQYF
TRBV6-5,NA,TRBJ2-1,TRBD1,TGTGCCAGCAGTTACTCGGGACAGGGCAATGAGCAGTTCTTC,CASSYSGQGNEQFF
TRBV7-7,once,TRBJ2-1,NA,TGTGCCAGCAGCGTCCGGGAGCACAATGAGCAGTTCTTC,CASSVREHNEQFF
TRBV9,NA,TRBJ1-2,TRBD1,TGTGCCAGCAGCCCTAGAGGACAGGGTCAGGACTATGGCTACACCTTC,CASSPRGQGQDYGYTF
TRBV9,once,TRBJ2-7,TRBD1,TGTGCCAGCAGCGTAGATAGGGGGCGCGAGCAGTACTTC,CASSVDRGREQYF
TRBV2,few,TRBJ2-5,TRBD2,TGTGCCAGCAGTCGAAAGACTAGCGGGAAAGAGACCCAGTACTTC,CASSRKTSGKETQYF
TRBV29-1,once,TRBJ2-5,NA,TGCAGCGTTGTCCCCAGGCTCCAGGGGACCCAGTACTTC,CSVVPRLQGTQYF
TRBV28,NA,TRBJ1-2,NA,TGTGCCAGCAGTTTTGCCTCTGGGGAGACGAACTATGGCTACACCTTC,CASSFASGETNYGYTF